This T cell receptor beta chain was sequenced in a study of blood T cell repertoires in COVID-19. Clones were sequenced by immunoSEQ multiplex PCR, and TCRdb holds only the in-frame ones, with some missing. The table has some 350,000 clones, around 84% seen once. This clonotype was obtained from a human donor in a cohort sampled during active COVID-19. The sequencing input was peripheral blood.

Here the CDR3 reads CASSFPRGVSYEQYF. The CDR3 coding sequence is TGTGCCAGCAGCTTCCCCCGCGGGGTCTCCTACGAGCAGTACTTC. The J gene is TRBJ2-7, the V gene TRBV7-2; D might be TRBD2 (6 bases). This CDR3 spans 15 amino acids. Trimming removed 3 bases from V and 0 bases from J, with 12 bases in between. Germline CDR1 reads SGHTA; CDR2 reads FQGNSA.